These 11 T cell receptor beta chains came from one sample sequenced in a study of blood T cell repertoires in COVID-19 (TCRdb year 2020). The library was built by means of the immunoSEQ multiplex PCR assay. As stored in TCRdb, this immuneACCESS dataset retains in-frame rearrangements with V and J assigned. A fraction of the clones does not appear; measured against another copy, unresolved V genes explain less than half of the discrepancy, and the remainder lacks a known reason. For this sample there are more than 95,000 clones; around four fifths appear just once. The ten largest clones represent 5.5% to 6% of the sample. Source material: peripheral blood. The receptors shown here come from an elderly man with active or convalescent COVID-19.

The chain couples TRBV28 to TRBJ1-4, with 7 bases matching TRBD1. Germline V gene data show CDR1 as MDHEN and CDR2 as SYDVKM. The CDR3 totals 13 residues. Trimming took 6 bases from V and 4 from J; bases not matched to a gene: 2. The chain's CDR3 is CASRGDSNEKLFF. The CDR3 nucleotides are TGTGCCAGCAGGGGGGACAGTAATGAAAAACTGTTTTTT.

The rearrangement uses TRBV5-1 and TRBJ1-5; possible D gene TRBD1, 6 bases. Germline V gene sequence: CDR1 SGHRS, CDR2 YFSETQ. The CDR3 covers 15 residues. With 4 bases removed from V and 6 bases from J, the gap between germline ends came to 17 bases. The CDR3 here is CASSPRGVLGQPQHF. DNA for the CDR3: TGCGCCAGCAGCCCCAGGGGAGTTTTGGGTCAGCCCCAGCATTTT.

This chain links TRBV28 with TRBJ1-2; tentative D call: TRBD1 (5 bases). The V end lost 2 bases, the J end lost 7 bases, and 14 bases lay between the germline ends. This CDR3 spans 14 amino acids. Germline V gene data show CDR1 as MDHEN and CDR2 as SYDVKM. CDR3 DNA: TGTGCCAGCAGTTTAGCAGGGACCGGGGGTGGCTACACCTTC. This sequence encodes CASSLAGTGGGYTF.

This chain uses TRBV24-1 with TRBJ2-3; 8 nucleotides match TRBD1. Germline assignment: CDR1 KGHDR and CDR2 SFDVKD. V lost 3 bases and J lost 5; bases outside the gene matches: 6. The CDR3 consists of 15 residues. CDR3 DNA: TGTGCCACCAGTGATCCCAGGGGGCCAGGAGATACGCAGTATTTT. Translated: CATSDPRGPGDTQYF.

The sample holds one count of this clone. This chain connects TRBV6-2 or TRBV6-3 to TRBJ1-2, with 7 bases fitting TRBD1. V shed 6 bases, J shed 2 bases, and the junction held 9 bases outside the gene matches. The CDR3 runs 15 residues. CDR1 MNHEY and CDR2 SVGEGT come from the germline V gene. The CDR3 nucleotides are TGTGCCAGCAGACCTCCGGACAGGCCCAACTATGGCTACACCTTC. This codes for CASRPPDRPNYGYTF.

The chain employs TRBV7-2 and TRBJ2-3; no clear D gene. Germline-derived CDR1 and CDR2 are SGHTA and FQGNSA. This CDR3 spans 14 amino acids. The ends were cut back, 5 bases at V and 2 bases at J, with 11 bases in the middle. CDR3 region: CASSLLGYTDTQYF. CDR3 DNA: TGTGCCAGCAGCCTCCTCGGTTACACAGATACGCAGTATTTT.

The V call is TRBV6-5, the J call TRBJ1-2, with 7 nucleotides matching TRBD1. The V and J ends lost 0 bases and 3 bases, in that order; junction bases with no gene match: 4. Germline CDR1 reads MNHEY; CDR2 reads SVGAGI. This CDR3 has 15 amino acids. The CDR3 spells CASSYSTGTDYGYTF. DNA of the CDR3: TGTGCCAGCAGTTACTCGACAGGGACAGACTATGGCTACACCTTC.

About this clone: Other DNA sequences from this sample encode an identical CDR3 as well. The V call is TRBV7-2, the J call TRBJ1-5; D gene uncertain. The V gene lost 4 bases and the J gene lost 3 bases, with 4 bases spanning the gap. The CDR3 runs to 12 residues. Germline CDR1 SGHTA, CDR2 FQGNSA. In DNA, the CDR3 is TGTGCCAGCAGCTCCCTCAATCAGCCCCAGCATTTT. It codes for CASSSLNQPQHF.

This chain links TRBV5-4 with TRBJ1-6; 9 nucleotides match TRBD1. The CDR3 contains 15 residues. Germline V gene sequence: CDR1 SGHNT, CDR2 YYREEE (reference sequence). J was trimmed by 9 bases and V by 0 bases; bases with no gene match: 4. CDR3 coding DNA: TGTGCCAGCAGCTTGGGAGGACAGGGGTTTTCACCCCTCCACTTT. It yields the protein CASSLGGQGFSPLHF.

The rearrangement links TRBV7-9 to TRBJ1-5, with TRBD1 matching over 9 bases. CDR1 and CDR2 (germline): SEHNR, FQNEAQ (reference sequence). This CDR3 spans 15 amino acids. The junction had 5 bases not matched to a gene; V was cut back by 3 bases and J by 5 bases. Here the CDR3 DNA reads TGTGCCAGCAGCTTTTGGACAGGGGAAGATCAGCCCCAGCATTTT. Protein sequence: CASSFWTGEDQPQHF.

The chain has TRBV4-3 and TRBJ2-3; 13 bases are shared with TRBD2. The CDR3 is made up of 14 amino acids. J gave up 7 bases and V 5 bases, and 3 bases lay outside the gene matches. Germline V CDR1 and CDR2: LGHNA, YSLEER. CDR3 nucleotides: TGCGCCAGCAGCTCGACTAGCGGGGGGCATACGCAGTATTTT. Protein product: CASSSTSGGHTQYF.